A single T cell receptor (beta chain) is shown here with its context. Per the original data handling: Scientists estimated how many nucleated cells there were by amplifying reference gene primers. Only in-frame clones appear in the TCRdb table, and some are missing; sequencing was by immunoSEQ multiplex PCR. Clonal size and the V and J genes are those of that table, whereas D and trimming came from the DNA. The table records 150,000 to 200,000 clones, roughly 87% of them present only once. This sample stems from a study of blood T cell repertoires in COVID-19. Study context: The study drew acute and convalescent COVID-19 samples from the United States, Italy and Spain. PBMCs, B-cell-depleted T cells, or T cells provided the cDNA or gDNA that made up the material.

The CDR3 extends over 15 amino acids. The germline V gene encodes CDR1 SGHKS and CDR2 YYEKEE (reference sequence). J lost 1 base, V lost 0 bases, and 3 bases had no gene match. The specimen sequenced was peripheral blood. This chain links TRBV5-5 with TRBJ2-5, with TRBD2 matching 7 bases. The clonotype was recovered from a woman aged 50 to 65 with acute or convalescent COVID-19. In nucleotides, the CDR3 is TGTGCCAGCAGCTTGGGGCTAGCGGTCCAAGAGACCCAGTACTTC. This codes for CASSLGLAVQETQYF. The full variable domain, rest sourced from reference TRBV5-5 and TRBJ2-5, is DAGVTQSPTHLIKTRGQQVTLRCSPISGHKSVSWYQQVLGQGPQFIFQYYEKEERGRGNFPDRFSARQFPNYSSELNVNALLLGDSALYLCASSLGLAVQETQYFGPGTRLLVL.